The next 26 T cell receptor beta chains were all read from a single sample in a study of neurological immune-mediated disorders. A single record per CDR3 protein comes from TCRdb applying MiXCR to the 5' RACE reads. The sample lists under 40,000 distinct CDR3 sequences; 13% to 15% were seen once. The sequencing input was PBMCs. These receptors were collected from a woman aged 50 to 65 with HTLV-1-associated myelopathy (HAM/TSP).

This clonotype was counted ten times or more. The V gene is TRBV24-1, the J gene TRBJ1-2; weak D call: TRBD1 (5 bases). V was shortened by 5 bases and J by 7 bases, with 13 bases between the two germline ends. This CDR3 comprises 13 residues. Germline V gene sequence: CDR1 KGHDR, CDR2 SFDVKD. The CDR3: CATSAGGFVGYTF. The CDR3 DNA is TGTGCCACCAGTGCGGGGGGTTTCGTTGGCTACACCTTC.

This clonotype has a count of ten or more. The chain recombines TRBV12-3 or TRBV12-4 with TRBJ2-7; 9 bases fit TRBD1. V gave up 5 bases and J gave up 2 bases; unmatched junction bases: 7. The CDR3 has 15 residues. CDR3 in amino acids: CASSPAGQGAYEQYF. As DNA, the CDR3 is TGTGCCAGCAGTCCTGCGGGACAGGGTGCCTACGAGCAGTACTTC.

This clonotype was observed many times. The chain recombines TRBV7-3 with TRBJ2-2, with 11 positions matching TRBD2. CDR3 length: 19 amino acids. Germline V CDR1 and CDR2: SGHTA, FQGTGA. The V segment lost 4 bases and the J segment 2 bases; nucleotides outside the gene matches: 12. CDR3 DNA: TGTGCCAGCAGCTCCGCGGGACTAGCGGACTTAACTAACACCGGGGAGCTGTTTTTT. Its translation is CASSSAGLADLTNTGELFF.

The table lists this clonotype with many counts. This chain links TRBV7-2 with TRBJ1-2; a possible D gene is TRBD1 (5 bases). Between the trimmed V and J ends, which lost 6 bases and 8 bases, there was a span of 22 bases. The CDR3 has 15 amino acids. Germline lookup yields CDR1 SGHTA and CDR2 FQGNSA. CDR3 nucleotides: TGTGCCAGCAGTCCTACCGGGACGGCGCCGGAAGGCTACACCTTC. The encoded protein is CASSPTGTAPEGYTF. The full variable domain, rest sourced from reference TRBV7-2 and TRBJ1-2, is GAGVSQSPSNKVTEKGKDVELRCDPISGHTALYWYRQSLGQGLEFLIYFQGNSAPDKSGLPSDRFSAERTGGSVSTLTIQRTQQEDSAVYLCASSPTGTAPEGYTFGSGTRLTVV.

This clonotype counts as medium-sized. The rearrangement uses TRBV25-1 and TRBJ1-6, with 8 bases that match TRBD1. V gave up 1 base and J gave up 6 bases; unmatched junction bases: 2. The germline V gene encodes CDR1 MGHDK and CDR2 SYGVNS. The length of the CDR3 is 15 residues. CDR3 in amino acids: CASSEWDRLNSPLHF. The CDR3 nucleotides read TGTGCCAGCAGTGAATGGGACAGGCTTAATTCACCCCTCCACTTT.

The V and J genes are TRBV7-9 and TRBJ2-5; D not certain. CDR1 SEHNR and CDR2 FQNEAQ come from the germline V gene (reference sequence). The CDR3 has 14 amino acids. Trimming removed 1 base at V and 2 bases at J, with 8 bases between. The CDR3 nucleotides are TGTGCCAGCAGCTTAGTAACCTCTCAAGAGACCCAGTACTTC. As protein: CASSLVTSQETQYF.

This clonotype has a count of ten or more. Written as DNA, the CDR3 is TGTGCCAGCATTCACCCTTCAGGGGGAGTCGGCACAGATACGCAGTATTTT. Its translation is CASIHPSGGVGTDTQYF. The chain couples TRBV5-8 to TRBJ2-3, with 7 bases fitting TRBD1. The V segment lost 6 bases and the J segment 1 base; nucleotides outside the gene matches: 14. CDR3 size: 17 residues. CDR1 is SGHTS and CDR2 is YDEGEE in the germline V gene.

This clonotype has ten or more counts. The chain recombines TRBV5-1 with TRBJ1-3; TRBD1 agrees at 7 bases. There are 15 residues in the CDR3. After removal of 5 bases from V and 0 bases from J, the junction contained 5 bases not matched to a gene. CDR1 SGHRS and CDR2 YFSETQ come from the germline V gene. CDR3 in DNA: TGCGCCAGCAGGCGGGACAGCCCCTCTGGAAACACCATATATTTT. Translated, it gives CASRRDSPSGNTIYF.

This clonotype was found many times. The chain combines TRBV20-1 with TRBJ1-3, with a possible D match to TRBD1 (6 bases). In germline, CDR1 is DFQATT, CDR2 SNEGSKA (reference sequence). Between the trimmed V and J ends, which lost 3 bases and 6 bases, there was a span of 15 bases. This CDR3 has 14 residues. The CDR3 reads CSASGQGLANTIYF. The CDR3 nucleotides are TGCAGTGCTAGCGGGCAGGGGCTAGCAAACACCATATATTTT.

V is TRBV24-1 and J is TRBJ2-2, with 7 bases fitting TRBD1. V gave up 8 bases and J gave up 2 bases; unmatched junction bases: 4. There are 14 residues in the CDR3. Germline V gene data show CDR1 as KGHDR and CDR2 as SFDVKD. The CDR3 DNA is TGTGCCACCATGGGACAGCTTAACACCGGGGAGCTGTTTTTT. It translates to CATMGQLNTGELFF.

The CDR3 nucleotides are TGTGCCAGCGGTCCCAGCGGGGGGTGGTCCTACGAGCAGTACTTC. Protein sequence: CASGPSGGWSYEQYF. The chain joins TRBV11-2 to TRBJ2-7; TRBD2 agrees at 9 bases. The CDR3 is 15 amino acids. J was trimmed by 1 base and V by 8 bases; bases with no gene match: 9. CDR1 is SGHAT and CDR2 is FQNNGV in the germline V gene.

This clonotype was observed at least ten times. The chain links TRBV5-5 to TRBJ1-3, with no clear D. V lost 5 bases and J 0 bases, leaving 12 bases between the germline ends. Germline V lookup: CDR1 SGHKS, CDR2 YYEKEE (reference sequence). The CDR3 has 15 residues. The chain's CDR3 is CASSRDRNSGNTIYF. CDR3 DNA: TGTGCCAGCAGTCGAGACCGCAACTCTGGAAACACCATATATTTT.

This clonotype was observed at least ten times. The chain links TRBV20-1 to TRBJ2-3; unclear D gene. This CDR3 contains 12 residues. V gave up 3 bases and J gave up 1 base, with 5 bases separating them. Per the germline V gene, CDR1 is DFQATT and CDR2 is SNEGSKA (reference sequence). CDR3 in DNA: TGCAGTGCTAGGCCGGGCACAGATACGCAGTATTTT. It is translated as CSARPGTDTQYF.

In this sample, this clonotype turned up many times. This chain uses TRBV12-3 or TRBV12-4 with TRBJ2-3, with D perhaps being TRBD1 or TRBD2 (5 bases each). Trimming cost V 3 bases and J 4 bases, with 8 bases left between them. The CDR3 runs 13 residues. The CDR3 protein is CASSFGGADTQYF. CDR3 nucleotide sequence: TGTGCCAGCAGTTTTGGGGGAGCAGATACGCAGTATTTT.

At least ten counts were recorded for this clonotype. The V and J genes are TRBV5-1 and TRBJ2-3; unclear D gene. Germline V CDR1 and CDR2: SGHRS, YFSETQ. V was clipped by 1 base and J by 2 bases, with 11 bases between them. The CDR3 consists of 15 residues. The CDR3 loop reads CASSLNLDITDTQYF. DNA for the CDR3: TGCGCCAGCAGCTTGAATTTGGATATCACAGATACGCAGTATTTT.

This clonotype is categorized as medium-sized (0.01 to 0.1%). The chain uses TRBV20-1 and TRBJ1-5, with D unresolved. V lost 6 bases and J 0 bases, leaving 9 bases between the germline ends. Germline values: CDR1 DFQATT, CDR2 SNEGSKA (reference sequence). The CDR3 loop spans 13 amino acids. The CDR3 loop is CSATEHSNQPQHF. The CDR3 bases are TGCAGTGCGACGGAACATAGCAATCAGCCCCAGCATTTT.

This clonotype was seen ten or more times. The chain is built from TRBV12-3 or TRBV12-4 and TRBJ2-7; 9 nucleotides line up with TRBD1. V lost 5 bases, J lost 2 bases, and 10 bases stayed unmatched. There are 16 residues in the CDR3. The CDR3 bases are TGTGCCAGCAGTCGATCTGCCGGGACAGGGACCTACGAGCAGTACTTC. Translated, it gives CASSRSAGTGTYEQYF.

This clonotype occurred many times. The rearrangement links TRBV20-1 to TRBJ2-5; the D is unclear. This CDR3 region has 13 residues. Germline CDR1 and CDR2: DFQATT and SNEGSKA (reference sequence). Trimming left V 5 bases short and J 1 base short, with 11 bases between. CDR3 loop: CSAWTSSQETQYF. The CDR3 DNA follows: TGCAGTGCTTGGACCAGCTCCCAAGAGACCCAGTACTTC.

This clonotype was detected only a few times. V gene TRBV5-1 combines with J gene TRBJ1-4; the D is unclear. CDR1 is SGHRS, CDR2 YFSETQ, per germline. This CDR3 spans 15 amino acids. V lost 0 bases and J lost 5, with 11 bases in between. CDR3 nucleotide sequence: TGCGCCAGCAGCTTGGGCAGGACTCAAAATGAAAAACTGTTTTTT. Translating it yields CASSLGRTQNEKLFF.

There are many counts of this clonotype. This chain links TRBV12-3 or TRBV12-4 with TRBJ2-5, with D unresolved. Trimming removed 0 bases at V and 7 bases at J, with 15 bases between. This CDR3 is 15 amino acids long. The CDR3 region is CASSLATASRRTQYF. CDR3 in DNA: TGTGCCAGCAGTTTAGCCACGGCTTCTAGGCGGACCCAGTACTTC.

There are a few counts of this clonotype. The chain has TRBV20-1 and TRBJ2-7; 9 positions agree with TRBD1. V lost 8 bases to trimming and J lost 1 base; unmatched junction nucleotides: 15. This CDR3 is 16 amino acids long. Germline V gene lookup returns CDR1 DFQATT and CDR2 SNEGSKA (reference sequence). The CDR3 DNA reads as TGCAGTCCCATAGGGGTGGGGACAGGGAATTCCTACGAGCAGTACTTC. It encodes CSPIGVGTGNSYEQYF.

For the CDR3, the DNA is TGCAGTGCTAGATCCTGGGGAGGCAGGCCCTGCGATGGCTACACCTTC. Translating gives CSARSWGGRPCDGYTF. The chain couples TRBV20-1 to TRBJ1-2; no clear D gene. The CDR3 sequence is 16 residues long. Trimming took 2 bases from V and 6 from J, leaving 22 bases between them. CDR1 and CDR2 (germline): DFQATT, SNEGSKA (reference sequence).

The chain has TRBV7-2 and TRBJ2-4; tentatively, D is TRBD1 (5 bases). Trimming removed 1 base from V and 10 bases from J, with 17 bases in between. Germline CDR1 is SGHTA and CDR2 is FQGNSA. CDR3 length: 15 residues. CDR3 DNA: TGTGCCAGCAGCTTAGTCAGGGAAGGGTTAAAAATTCAGTACTTC. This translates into CASSLVREGLKIQYF.

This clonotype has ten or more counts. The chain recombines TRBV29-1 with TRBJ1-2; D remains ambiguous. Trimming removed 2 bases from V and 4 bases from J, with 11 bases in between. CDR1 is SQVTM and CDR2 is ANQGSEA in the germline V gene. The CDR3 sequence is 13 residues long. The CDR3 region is CSVEMGNIYGYTF. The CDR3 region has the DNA TGCAGCGTTGAAATGGGGAACATCTATGGCTACACCTTC.

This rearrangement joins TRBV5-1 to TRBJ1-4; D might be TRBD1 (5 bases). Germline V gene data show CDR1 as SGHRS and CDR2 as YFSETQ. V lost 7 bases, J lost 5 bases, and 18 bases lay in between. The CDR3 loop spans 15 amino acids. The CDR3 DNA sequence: TGCGCCAGCCGAGGGGCAGCCGAAACAAATGAAAAACTGTTTTTT. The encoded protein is CASRGAAETNEKLFF.

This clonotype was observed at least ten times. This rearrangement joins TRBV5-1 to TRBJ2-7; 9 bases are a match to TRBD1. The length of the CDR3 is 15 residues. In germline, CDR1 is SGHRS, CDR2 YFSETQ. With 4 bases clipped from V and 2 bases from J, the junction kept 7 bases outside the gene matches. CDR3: CASSLGQGITYEQYF. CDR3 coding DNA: TGCGCCAGCAGCCTGGGACAGGGAATAACCTACGAGCAGTACTTC.